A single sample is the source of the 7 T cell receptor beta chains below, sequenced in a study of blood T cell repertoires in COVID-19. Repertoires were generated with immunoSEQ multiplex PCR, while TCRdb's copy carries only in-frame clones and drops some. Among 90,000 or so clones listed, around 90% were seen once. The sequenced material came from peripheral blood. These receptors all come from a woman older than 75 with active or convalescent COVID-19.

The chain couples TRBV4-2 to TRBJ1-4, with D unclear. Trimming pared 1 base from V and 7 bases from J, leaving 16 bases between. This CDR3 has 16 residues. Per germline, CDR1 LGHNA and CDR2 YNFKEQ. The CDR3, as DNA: TGTGCCAGCAGCCAAGGGGAGGTGGGCTTGGGTGAAAAACTGTTTTTT. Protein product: CASSQGEVGLGEKLFF.

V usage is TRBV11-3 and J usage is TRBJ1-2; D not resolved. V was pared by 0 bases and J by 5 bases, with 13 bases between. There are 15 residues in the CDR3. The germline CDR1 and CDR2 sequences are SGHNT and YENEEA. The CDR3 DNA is TGTGCCAGCAGCTTAGAAGACGGGGTGCGGTATGGCTACACCTTC. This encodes CASSLEDGVRYGYTF.

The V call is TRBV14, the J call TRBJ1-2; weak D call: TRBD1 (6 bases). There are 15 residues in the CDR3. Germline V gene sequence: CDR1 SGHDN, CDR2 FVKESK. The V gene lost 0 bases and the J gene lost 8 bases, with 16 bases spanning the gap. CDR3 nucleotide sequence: TGTGCCAGCAGCCAAGATATGAGCCCAGGGGACGGCTACACCTTC. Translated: CASSQDMSPGDGYTF.

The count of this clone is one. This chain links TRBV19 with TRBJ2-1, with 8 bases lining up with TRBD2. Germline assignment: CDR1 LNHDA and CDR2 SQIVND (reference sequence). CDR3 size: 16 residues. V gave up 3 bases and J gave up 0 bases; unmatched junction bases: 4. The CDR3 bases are TGTGCCAGTAGTATCTCTGCGGGAGGCTCCTACAATGAGCAGTTCTTC. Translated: CASSISAGGSYNEQFF.

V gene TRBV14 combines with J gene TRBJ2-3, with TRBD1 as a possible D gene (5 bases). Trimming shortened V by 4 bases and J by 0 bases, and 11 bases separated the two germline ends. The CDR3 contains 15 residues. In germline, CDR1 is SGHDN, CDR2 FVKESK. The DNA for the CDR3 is TGTGCCAGCAGCCGAAGTGGGGCAAGCACAGATACGCAGTATTTT. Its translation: CASSRSGASTDTQYF. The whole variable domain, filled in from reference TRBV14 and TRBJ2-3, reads EAGVTQFPSHSVIEKGQTVTLRCDPISGHDNLYWYRRVMGKEIKFLLHFVKESKQDESGMPNNRFLAERTGGTYSTLKVQPAELEDSGVYFCASSRSGASTDTQYFGPGTRLTVL.

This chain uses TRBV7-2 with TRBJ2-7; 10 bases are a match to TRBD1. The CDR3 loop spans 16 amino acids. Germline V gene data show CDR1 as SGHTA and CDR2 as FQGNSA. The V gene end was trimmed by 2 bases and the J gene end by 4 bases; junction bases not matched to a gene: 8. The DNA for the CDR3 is TGTGCCAGCAGCTTAACGGGACAGGGGAGGGTATACGAGCAGTACTTC. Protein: CASSLTGQGRVYEQYF.

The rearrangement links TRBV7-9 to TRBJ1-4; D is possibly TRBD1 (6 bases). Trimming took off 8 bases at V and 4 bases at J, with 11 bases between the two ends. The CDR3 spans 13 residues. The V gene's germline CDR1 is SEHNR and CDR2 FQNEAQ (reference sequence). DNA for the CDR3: TGTGCCAGCGTCAGGGGCGGTAATGAAAAACTGTTTTTT. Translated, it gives CASVRGGNEKLFF.